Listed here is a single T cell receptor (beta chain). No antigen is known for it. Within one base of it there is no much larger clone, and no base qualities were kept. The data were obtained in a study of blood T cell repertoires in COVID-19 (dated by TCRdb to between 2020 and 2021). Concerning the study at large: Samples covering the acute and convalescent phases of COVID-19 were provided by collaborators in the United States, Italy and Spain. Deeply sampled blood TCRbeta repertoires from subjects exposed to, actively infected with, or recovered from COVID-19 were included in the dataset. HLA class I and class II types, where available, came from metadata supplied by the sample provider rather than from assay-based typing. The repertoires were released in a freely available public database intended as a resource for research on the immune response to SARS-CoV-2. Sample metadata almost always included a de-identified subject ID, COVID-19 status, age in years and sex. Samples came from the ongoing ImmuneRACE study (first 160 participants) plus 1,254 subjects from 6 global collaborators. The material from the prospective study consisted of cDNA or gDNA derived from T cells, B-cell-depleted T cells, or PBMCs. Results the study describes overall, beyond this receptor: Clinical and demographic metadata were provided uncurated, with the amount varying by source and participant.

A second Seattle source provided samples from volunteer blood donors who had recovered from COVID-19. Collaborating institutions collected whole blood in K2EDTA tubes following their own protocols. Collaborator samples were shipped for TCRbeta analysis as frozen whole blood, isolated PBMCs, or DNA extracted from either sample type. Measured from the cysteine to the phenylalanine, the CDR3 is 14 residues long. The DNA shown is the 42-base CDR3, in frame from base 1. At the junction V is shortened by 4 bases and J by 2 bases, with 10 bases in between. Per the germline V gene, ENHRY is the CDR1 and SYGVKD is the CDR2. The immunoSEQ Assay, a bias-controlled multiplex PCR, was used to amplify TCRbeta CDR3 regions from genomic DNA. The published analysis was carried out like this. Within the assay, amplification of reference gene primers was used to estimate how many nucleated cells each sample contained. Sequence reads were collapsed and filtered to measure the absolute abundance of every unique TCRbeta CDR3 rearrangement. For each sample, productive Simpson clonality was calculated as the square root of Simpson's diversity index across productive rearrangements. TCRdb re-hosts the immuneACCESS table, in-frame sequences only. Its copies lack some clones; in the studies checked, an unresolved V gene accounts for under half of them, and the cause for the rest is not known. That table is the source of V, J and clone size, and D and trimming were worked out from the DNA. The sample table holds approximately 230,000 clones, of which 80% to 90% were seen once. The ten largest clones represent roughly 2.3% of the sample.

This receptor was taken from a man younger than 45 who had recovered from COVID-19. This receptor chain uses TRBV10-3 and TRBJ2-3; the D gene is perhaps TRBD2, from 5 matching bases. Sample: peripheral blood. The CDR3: CAISAADYTDTQYF. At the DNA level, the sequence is TGTGCCATCAGTGCGGCAGACTACACAGATACGCAGTATTTT.